One sample yielded the 24 T cell receptor beta chains listed below, sequenced in a study of human T cells and chemical hapten exposure. TCRdb called the RACE reads again in MiXCR, with one record for every CDR3 protein. The sample has more than 150,000 distinct CDR3 sequences; around 30% are singletons. Time point denoted: pre-sensitization, week 0. The treatment was: therapeutic diphenylcyclopropenone sensitization with weekly scalp DPC. The material sequenced was whole blood, taken in connection with sensitization to the hapten diphenylcyclopropenone (DPC). The receptor source for this set is a woman aged 25 to 39 with alopecia areata. Some clones in this sample may be carry-over from other donors' samples.

The chain couples TRBV20-1 to TRBJ2-5; TRBD2 aligns across 10 bases. The CDR3 covers 13 residues. V was pared by 4 bases and J by 3 bases, with 2 bases of the junction left unmatched. Germline V CDR1 and CDR2: DFQATT, SNEGSKA (reference sequence). CDR3 protein: CSATSGGEETQYF. The DNA of the CDR3 is TGCAGTGCTACTAGCGGGGGCGAAGAGACCCAGTACTTC.

V usage is TRBV12-3 or TRBV12-4 and J usage is TRBJ2-5; D remains unclear. There are 13 residues in the CDR3. The ends were cut back, 2 bases at V and 4 bases at J, with 8 bases in the middle. The CDR3 protein is CASSLYTPETQYF. The CDR3 DNA reads TGTGCCAGCAGTTTATACACCCCAGAGACCCAGTACTTC.

The chain combines TRBV5-1 with TRBJ2-7, with 7 bases lining up with TRBD2. The germline CDR1 and CDR2 sequences are SGHRS and YFSETQ. V was pared by 5 bases and J by 3 bases, with 11 bases of the junction left unmatched. The CDR3 totals 15 residues. DNA for the CDR3: TGCGCCAGCAGTCTTTCCAGCGGGGTTCTCTACGAGCAGTACTTC. Its translation: CASSLSSGVLYEQYF.

V gene TRBV7-2 combines with J gene TRBJ2-5; tentative D call: TRBD2 (6 bases). The germline gives CDR1 SGHTA, CDR2 FQGNSA. V was trimmed by 5 bases and J by 2 bases, leaving 12 bases between them. The CDR3 has 14 amino acids. The CDR3 protein is CASSGGSRQETQYF. CDR3 bases: TGTGCCAGCAGCGGAGGGAGTCGGCAAGAGACCCAGTACTTC.

A few counts support this clonotype. This chain joins TRBV6-6 and TRBJ1-2; TRBD1 is a possible D gene (5 bases). CDR3 length: 14 amino acids. Trimming removed 2 bases from V and 8 bases from J, with 15 bases in between. The germline V gene has CDR1 MNHNY and CDR2 SVGAGI (reference sequence). The CDR3 coding sequence is TGTGCCAGCAGTTACGAGGGTCGAGGGGAGGGCTACACCTTC. This sequence encodes CASSYEGRGEGYTF.

This clonotype has a handful of counts. The rearrangement links TRBV2 to TRBJ2-2; D not certain. Trimming took 6 bases from V and 5 from J, leaving 16 bases between them. The CDR3 consists of 15 residues. In germline, CDR1 is SNHLY, CDR2 FYNNEI. As DNA, the CDR3 is TGTGCCAGCAGCCCCATCGCGGCGCGGACCGGGGAGCTGTTTTTT. Translation: CASSPIAARTGELFF. Using reference TRBV2 and TRBJ2-2 for the parts outside the CDR3, the full variable domain is EPEVTQTPSHQVTQMGQEVILRCVPISNHLYFYWYRQILGQKVEFLVSFYNNEISEKSEIFDDQFSVERPDGSNFTLKIRSTKLEDSAMYFCASSPIAARTGELFFGEGSRLTVL.

This chain links TRBV7-3 with TRBJ2-1; 8 bases map to TRBD1. The V gene's germline CDR1 is SGHTA and CDR2 FQGTGA. This CDR3 is 15 amino acids long. The V gene end was trimmed by 3 bases and the J gene end by 0 bases; junction bases not matched to a gene: 1. The CDR3 sequence is CASSFDRGSYNEQFF. The DNA of the CDR3 is TGTGCCAGCAGCTTTGACAGGGGCTCCTACAATGAGCAGTTCTTC.

This rearrangement joins TRBV7-2 to TRBJ2-3; D possibly corresponds to TRBD2 (5 bases). This CDR3 comprises 15 residues. Germline V gives CDR1 SGHTA, CDR2 FQGNSA. Trimming stripped 5 bases from V and 2 bases from J, with 14 bases between. This chain's CDR3 is CASSPSPGFTDTQYF. The CDR3 nucleotides read TGTGCCAGCAGCCCCAGCCCGGGGTTCACAGATACGCAGTATTTT.

This chain links TRBV6-1 with TRBJ1-6; D remains ambiguous. CDR1 MNHNS and CDR2 SASEGT come from the germline V gene. The CDR3 consists of 13 residues. V gave up 4 bases and J gave up 7 bases, with 8 bases separating them. The CDR3 is CASSGNMNSPLHF. DNA for the CDR3: TGTGCCAGCAGTGGGAACATGAATTCACCCCTCCACTTT.

The sample holds a few counts of this clonotype. The J gene is TRBJ2-7, the V gene TRBV28, with D tentatively TRBD1 (5 bases). Germline-derived CDR1 and CDR2 are MDHEN and SYDVKM. V was clipped by 6 bases and J by 4 bases, with 19 bases between them. This CDR3 has 15 amino acids. The CDR3 region has the DNA TGTGCCAGCAGCATAGGGGCAGCCGGCCTTTACGAGCAGTACTTC. Translating it yields CASSIGAAGLYEQYF. Full variable domain (remainder filled in from reference TRBV28 and TRBJ2-7): DVKVTQSSRYLVKRTGEKVFLECVQDMDHENMFWYRQDPGLGLRLIYFSYDVKMKEKGDIPEGYSVSREKKERFSLILESASTNQTSMYLCASSIGAAGLYEQYFGPGTRLTVT.

The chain carries TRBV14 and TRBJ2-1; D is unresolved. The CDR3 runs 14 residues. From germline, CDR1 is SGHDN and CDR2 FVKESK. Trimming removed 1 base from V and 3 bases from J, with 7 bases in between. The CDR3 DNA reads TGTGCCAGCAGCCAAGTCCAGGACTACAATGAGCAGTTCTTC. Its translation is CASSQVQDYNEQFF.

There are a few counts of this clonotype. V usage is TRBV3-1 and J usage is TRBJ1-6; 10 bases align to TRBD1. This CDR3 has 15 residues. V was pared by 1 base and J by 6 bases, with 0 bases of the junction left unmatched. Germline CDR1 LGHDT, CDR2 YNNKEL (reference sequence). DNA of the CDR3: TGTGCCAGCAGCCAAGGGACAGGGGGTAATTCACCCCTCCACTTT. The encoded protein is CASSQGTGGNSPLHF.

The rearrangement joins TRBV14 to TRBJ2-7; 7 positions match TRBD2. Germline V CDR1 and CDR2: SGHDN, FVKESK. V shed 4 bases, J shed 6 bases, and the junction held 12 bases outside the gene matches. The CDR3 runs 15 residues. CDR3 bases: TGTGCCAGCAGCCGCGGGGGACCCTTTCTAGGCGAGCAGTACTTC. Its protein product is CASSRGGPFLGEQYF.

The chain couples TRBV27 to TRBJ1-1; possible D gene TRBD1, 5 bases. The CDR3 spans 14 residues. V was cut by 6 bases and J by 1 base, with 12 bases left in between. The germline CDR1 and CDR2 sequences are MNHEY and SMNVEV (reference sequence). The chain's CDR3 is CASSVDTGNTEAFF. The CDR3 coding sequence is TGTGCCAGCAGCGTGGACACAGGGAACACTGAAGCTTTCTTT.

This chain uses TRBV7-2 with TRBJ2-7; D possibly corresponds to TRBD1 (5 bases). This CDR3 comprises 15 residues. The germline CDR1 and CDR2 sequences are SGHTA and FQGNSA. V shed 1 base and J shed 0 bases, with 10 bases lying between them. The CDR3 nucleotides are TGTGCCAGCAGCTTAGTAGGGGCCAGCTCCTACGAGCAGTACTTC. Translated: CASSLVGASSYEQYF. The full variable domain, completed using reference TRBV7-2 and TRBJ2-7, is GAGVSQSPSNKVTEKGKDVELRCDPISGHTALYWYRQSLGQGLEFLIYFQGNSAPDKSGLPSDRFSAERTGGSVSTLTIQRTQQEDSAVYLCASSLVGASSYEQYFGPGTRLTVT.

The chain combines TRBV7-2 with TRBJ1-6, with a weak D call TRBD1 (6 bases). CDR3 length: 13 residues. Germline V gene data show CDR1 as SGHTA and CDR2 as FQGNSA. V was pared by 5 bases and J by 7 bases, with 9 bases between. CDR3 region: CASSPQGNSPLHF. The DNA for the CDR3 is TGTGCCAGCAGCCCACAGGGCAATTCACCCCTCCACTTT. Variable domain in full (rest from reference TRBV7-2 and TRBJ1-6): GAGVSQSPSNKVTEKGKDVELRCDPISGHTALYWYRQSLGQGLEFLIYFQGNSAPDKSGLPSDRFSAERTGGSVSTLTIQRTQQEDSAVYLCASSPQGNSPLHFGNGTRLTVT.

This clonotype has only a few counts. V is TRBV9 and J is TRBJ2-5, with 7 bases fitting TRBD2. CDR3 length: 14 residues. Germline CDR1 SGDLS, CDR2 YYNGEE. V shed 0 bases, J shed 1 base, and the junction held 0 bases outside the gene matches. For the CDR3, the DNA is TGTGCCAGCAGCGTAGGACTAGCCCAAGAGACCCAGTACTTC. It translates to CASSVGLAQETQYF.

The chain is built from TRBV10-3 and TRBJ1-1; TRBD1 is a possible D gene (5 bases). The CDR3 contains 14 residues. Germline V lookup: CDR1 ENHRY, CDR2 SYGVKD. Trimming pared 2 bases from V and 5 bases from J, leaving 12 bases between. CDR3 sequence reads: CAISERNRQTEAFF. Written as DNA, the CDR3 is TGTGCCATCAGTGAGAGGAACAGACAGACTGAAGCTTTCTTT.

This clonotype was detected ten times or more. This chain connects TRBV20-1 to TRBJ2-3; D ambiguous. Per the germline V gene, CDR1 is DFQATT and CDR2 is SNEGSKA (reference sequence). CDR3 length equals 15 residues. V gave up 0 bases and J gave up 2 bases, with 12 bases separating them. The CDR3 spells CSARDLRRDTDTQYF. DNA of the CDR3: TGCAGTGCTAGAGACCTACGCCGTGACACAGATACGCAGTATTTT.

The table lists this clonotype with a few counts. The chain uses TRBV30 and TRBJ1-3, with D perhaps TRBD1 (6 bases). Germline CDR1 reads GTSNPN; CDR2 reads SVGIG (reference sequence). The CDR3 loop spans 14 amino acids. Between the trimmed V and J ends, which lost 4 bases and 0 bases, there was a span of 10 bases. The chain's CDR3 is CAWNRASSGNTIYF. The CDR3 DNA follows: TGTGCCTGGAACAGGGCGAGCTCTGGAAACACCATATATTTT.

This clonotype was observed a few times. The chain couples TRBV3-1 to TRBJ2-3; D unclear. Germline V gives CDR1 LGHDT, CDR2 YNNKEL (reference sequence). The CDR3 spans 13 residues. The V end lost 2 bases, the J end lost 4 bases, and 7 bases lay between the germline ends. The CDR3 coding sequence is TGTGCCAGCAGCCAATCGGGTGCAGATACGCAGTATTTT. It translates to CASSQSGADTQYF.

This clonotype was observed a handful of times. The chain employs TRBV7-2 and TRBJ2-7; 15 nucleotides align to TRBD2. CDR3 size: 16 residues. In germline, CDR1 is SGHTA, CDR2 FQGNSA. Trimming cost V 5 bases and J 3 bases; bases outside gene matches: 5. The CDR3 spells CASSRTSGGGNYEQYF. The CDR3 DNA reads as TGTGCCAGCAGCCGGACTAGCGGGGGGGGTAACTACGAGCAGTACTTC. The full variable domain, in which reference TRBV7-2 and TRBJ2-7 provide the parts outside the CDR3, is GAGVSQSPSNKVTEKGKDVELRCDPISGHTALYWYRQSLGQGLEFLIYFQGNSAPDKSGLPSDRFSAERTGGSVSTLTIQRTQQEDSAVYLCASSRTSGGGNYEQYFGPGTRLTVT.

The chain links TRBV6-5 to TRBJ2-1; maybe TRBD2 (6 bases). CDR3 length: 13 residues. Trimming stripped 8 bases from V and 6 bases from J, with 14 bases between. The germline gives CDR1 MNHEY, CDR2 SVGAGI. CDR3 loop: CASLPAGSNEQFF. CDR3 DNA sequence: TGTGCCAGCCTGCCGGCGGGATCCAATGAGCAGTTCTTC.

The J gene is TRBJ2-5, the V gene TRBV29-1; 10 nucleotides line up with TRBD2. The CDR3 covers 15 residues. The ends lost 4 bases at V and 5 bases at J; junction bases unmatched: 10. Germline lookup yields CDR1 SQVTM and CDR2 ANQGSEA. CDR3 sequence (DNA): TGCAGCGTTGCGGGGAGCGGGGGGGCCACGGAGACCCAGTACTTC. Protein sequence: CSVAGSGGATETQYF.